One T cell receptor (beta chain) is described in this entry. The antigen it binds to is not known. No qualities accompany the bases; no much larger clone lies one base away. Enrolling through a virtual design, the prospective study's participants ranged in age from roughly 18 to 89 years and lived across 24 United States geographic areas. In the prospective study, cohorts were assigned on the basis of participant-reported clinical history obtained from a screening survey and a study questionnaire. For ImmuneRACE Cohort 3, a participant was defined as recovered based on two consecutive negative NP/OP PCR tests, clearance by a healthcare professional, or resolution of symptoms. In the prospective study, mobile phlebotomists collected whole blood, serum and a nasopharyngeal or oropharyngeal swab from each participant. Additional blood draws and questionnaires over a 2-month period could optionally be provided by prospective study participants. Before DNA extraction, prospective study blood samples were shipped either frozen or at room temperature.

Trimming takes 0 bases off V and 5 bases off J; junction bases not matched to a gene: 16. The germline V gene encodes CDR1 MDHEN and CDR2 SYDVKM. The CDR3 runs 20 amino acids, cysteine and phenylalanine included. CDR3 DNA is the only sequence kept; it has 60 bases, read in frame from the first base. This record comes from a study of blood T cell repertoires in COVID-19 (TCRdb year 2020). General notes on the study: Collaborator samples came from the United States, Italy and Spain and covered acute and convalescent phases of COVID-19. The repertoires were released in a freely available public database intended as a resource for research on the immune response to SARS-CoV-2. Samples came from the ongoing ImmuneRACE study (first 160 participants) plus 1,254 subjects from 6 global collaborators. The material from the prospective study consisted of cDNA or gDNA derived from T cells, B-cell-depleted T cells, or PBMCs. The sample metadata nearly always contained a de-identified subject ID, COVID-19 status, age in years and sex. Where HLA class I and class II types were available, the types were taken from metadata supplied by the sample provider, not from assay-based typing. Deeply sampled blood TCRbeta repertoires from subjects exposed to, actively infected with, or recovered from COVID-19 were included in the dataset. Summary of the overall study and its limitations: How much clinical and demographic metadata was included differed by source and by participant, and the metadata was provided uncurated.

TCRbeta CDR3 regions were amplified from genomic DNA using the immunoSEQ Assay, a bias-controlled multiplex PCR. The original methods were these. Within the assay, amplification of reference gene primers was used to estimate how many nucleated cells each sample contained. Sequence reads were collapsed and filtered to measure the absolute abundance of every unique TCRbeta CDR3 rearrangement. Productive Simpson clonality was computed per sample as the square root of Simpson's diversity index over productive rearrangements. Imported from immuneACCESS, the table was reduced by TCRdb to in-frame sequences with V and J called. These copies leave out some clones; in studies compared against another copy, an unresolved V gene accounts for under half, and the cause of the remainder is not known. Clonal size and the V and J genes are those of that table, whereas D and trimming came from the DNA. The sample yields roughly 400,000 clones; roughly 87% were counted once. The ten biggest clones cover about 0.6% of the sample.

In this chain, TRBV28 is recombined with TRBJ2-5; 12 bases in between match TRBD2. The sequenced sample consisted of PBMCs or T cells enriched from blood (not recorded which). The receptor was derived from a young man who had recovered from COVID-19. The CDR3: CASSLWTSGSRRALGETQYF. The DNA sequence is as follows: TGTGCCAGCAGTTTATGGACTAGCGGGAGTCGGAGGGCTTTGGGGGAGACCCAGTACTTC.